This TCR beta chain was found in a study of blood T cell repertoires in COVID-19. About the research overall: Sample material is recorded as cDNA or gDNA derived from T cells, B-cell-depleted T cells, or PBMCs.

This clone showed up just once. Some clones are missing from TCRdb's copy, which holds only in-frame ones; the method was immunoSEQ multiplex PCR. The sample has 270,000 or so clones, 85% to 90% seen once. The germline CDR1 and CDR2 sequences are SGHAT and FQNNGV. V dropped 6 bases and J dropped 0 bases, with 14 bases sitting between them. The CDR3 sequence is 16 residues long. Material for sequencing was PBMCs or T cells enriched from blood (not recorded which). This TCR was recovered from a woman aged 25 to 39 with acute COVID-19. V usage is TRBV11-2 and J usage is TRBJ2-2; D is uncertain. CDR3 DNA sequence: TGTGCCAGCAGTTCAATAGTCACCACGAACACCGGGGAGCTGTTTTTT. Translated: CASSSIVTTNTGELFF.